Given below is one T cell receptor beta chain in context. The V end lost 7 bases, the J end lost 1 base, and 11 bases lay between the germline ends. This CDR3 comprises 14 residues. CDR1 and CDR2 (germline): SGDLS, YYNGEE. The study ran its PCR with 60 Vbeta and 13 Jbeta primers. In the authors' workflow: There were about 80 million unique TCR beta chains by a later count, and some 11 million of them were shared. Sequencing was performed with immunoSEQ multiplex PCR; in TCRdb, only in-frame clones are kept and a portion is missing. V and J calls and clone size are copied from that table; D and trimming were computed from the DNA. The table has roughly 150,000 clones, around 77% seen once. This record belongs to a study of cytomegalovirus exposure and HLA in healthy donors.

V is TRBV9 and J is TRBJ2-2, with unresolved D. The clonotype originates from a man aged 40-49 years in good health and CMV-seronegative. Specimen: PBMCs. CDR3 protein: CASEAIQNTGELFF. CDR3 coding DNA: TGTGCCAGCGAGGCGATCCAGAACACCGGGGAGCTGTTTTTT.